The rows below give T cell receptor beta chains drawn from one sample of a study of shared clonotypes between healthy human individuals. The assay was immunoSEQ multiplex PCR, and TCRdb's table has in-frame clones only and misses some. The repertoire holds roughly 490,000 clones, with 76% as singletons. The sequenced material came from PBMCs. The receptors were sampled from a middle-aged woman in good health. Some clones in this sample may be carry-over from other donors' samples. Each CDR3 is given with its conserved first and last residue. D genes are given only for firm matches. Part of the rows lack a size; the others show once, few, many or a class for expanded clones.

>.|.|TRBV28|TRBJ2-1|14
TGTGCCAGCAGTTTCGGCAGGAGTTCCAATGAGCAGTTCTTC
CASSFGRSSNEQFF
>.|.|TRBV7-2|TRBJ2-1|13
TGTGCCAGCAGCTTAGCGGGCAGAAATGAGCAGTTCTTC
CASSLAGRNEQFF
>.|.|TRBV14|TRBJ2-2|17
TGTGCCAGCAGCCCCGCGTGGGGGGCCGGATTTACCGGGGAGCTGTTTTTT
CASSPAWGAGFTGELFF
>.|.|TRBV21-1|TRBJ2-7|15
TGTGCCAGCAGCCCGGGACAGGGGCAAGGGTACGAGCAGTACTTC
CASSPGQGQGYEQYF
>.|TRBD1|TRBV6-1|TRBJ1-3|14
TGTGCCAGCAGTCGGACAGGGGTCGGAAACACCATATATTTT
CASSRTGVGNTIYF
>few|TRBD1|TRBV14|TRBJ1-1|13
TGTGCCAGCAGCCAAGGGACAGGGGATTTGGCTTTCTTT
CASSQGTGDLAFF
>few|TRBD2|TRBV4-2|TRBJ2-1|15
TGTGCCAGCAGCCAAGAACTAGCGGACTACAATGAGCAGTTCTTC
CASSQELADYNEQFF
>.|.|TRBV5-5|TRBJ2-3|14
TGTGCCAGCAGCTTGGCGGGAAGGCCAGATACGCAGTATTTT
CASSLAGRPDTQYF
>.|.|TRBV5-5|TRBJ2-5|14
TGTGCCAGCAGCTTGTTCGGTACCCAAGAGACCCAGTACTTC
CASSLFGTQETQYF
>.|.|TRBV19|TRBJ1-1|13
TGTGCCAGTAGTATGATCGGGGGGACTGGAGCTTTCTTT
CASSMIGGTGAFF
>.|TRBD2|TRBV15|TRBJ2-5|15
TGTGCCACCAGCAGAGGGGCGGGAGGGCCGCAGACCCAGTACTTC
CATSRGAGGPQTQYF
>.|TRBD1|TRBV30|TRBJ1-4|17
TGTGCCTGGAGTTACACAGGGGGCCCCTCGTCTTTGGAAAAACTGTTTTTT
CAWSYTGGPSSLEKLFF
>.|TRBD1|TRBV7-6|TRBJ2-1|20
TGTGCCAGCAGCTTAGGACGTAGGGACAGGGGGCGATTGTCCAACAATGAGCAGTTCTTC
CASSLGRRDRGRLSNNEQFF
>.|.|TRBV18|TRBJ2-1|19
TGTGCCAGCTCACCACGACCAGGTGGGGCCCCGACCTCCGGCAATGAGCAGTTCTTC
CASSPRPGGAPTSGNEQFF